A single sample is the source of the 10 T cell receptor beta chains below, sequenced in a study of blood T cell repertoires in COVID-19 (dated by TCRdb to about 2020). Library method: the immunoSEQ multiplex PCR assay. The table was pulled from immuneACCESS by TCRdb, which kept in-frame rearrangements only. Such tables lose some clones; where checked, under half of the loss comes from unresolved V genes, and the rest has no known cause. This sample gives just over 65,000 clones in total; 89% of them show up just once. Roughly 1.4% of the sample is held by the ten biggest clonotypes. The sequenced sample was peripheral blood. These receptors came from a man in his sixties with acute or convalescent COVID-19.

J is TRBJ1-4 and V is TRBV19, with 7 bases aligning to TRBD1. The germline V gene has CDR1 LNHDA and CDR2 SQIVND (reference sequence). J lost 4 bases, V lost 5 bases, and 7 bases had no gene match. The CDR3 spans 15 residues. The CDR3 is CASSHQGGLNEKLFF. The CDR3 DNA reads TGTGCCAGTAGTCATCAGGGGGGCCTTAATGAAAAACTGTTTTTT.

The rearrangement joins TRBV3-1 (or the pseudogene TRBV3-2) to TRBJ2-7, with 9 bases identical to TRBD2. J lost 10 bases, V lost 1 base, and 8 bases had no gene match. The CDR3 sequence is 14 residues long. The V gene's germline CDR1 is LGHDT and CDR2 YNNKEL (reference sequence). The CDR3 DNA reads TGTGCCAGCAGCCAAGTGAGGACTAGCGTGCTCCAGTACTTC. This encodes CASSQVRTSVLQYF.

The chain is built from TRBV19 and TRBJ2-3, with D possibly TRBD2 on 6 matching bases. V was trimmed by 2 bases and J by 5 bases, leaving 20 bases between them. The CDR3 is 17 residues long. From germline, CDR1 is LNHDA and CDR2 SQIVND (reference sequence). The CDR3 DNA reads as TGTGCCAGTAGTATATTAATACACCAGGGAGGAGTAGATACGCAGTATTTT. Encoded protein: CASSILIHQGGVDTQYF.

CDR3 coding DNA: TGTGCCAGTAGTATAGATCGGGGGAACTATGGCTACACCTTC. Amino acids: CASSIDRGNYGYTF. The rearrangement links TRBV19 to TRBJ1-2; a weak D match, TRBD1 (5 bases). The CDR3 has 14 residues. From germline, CDR1 is LNHDA and CDR2 SQIVND (reference sequence). Trimming took off 0 bases at V and 2 bases at J, with 7 bases between the two ends.

The V gene is TRBV2, the J gene TRBJ1-6, with D maybe TRBD1 (6 bases). Germline CDR1 is SNHLY and CDR2 is FYNNEI. The CDR3 runs to 14 residues. Trimming left V 7 bases short and J 13 bases short, with 20 bases between. CDR3 sequence (DNA): TGTGCCAGCACTCCCGACAGGAGCAGGGAGCCCCTCCACTTT. Its protein is CASTPDRSREPLHF.

The V gene is TRBV24-1, the J gene TRBJ2-3; D remains unclear. This CDR3 contains 16 residues. Germline CDR1 is KGHDR and CDR2 is SFDVKD. The ends were cut back, 3 bases at V and 8 bases at J, with 20 bases in the middle. For the CDR3, the DNA is TGTGCCACCAGTGATCCGGGTCCTCAAACCCGACTTACGCAGTATTTT. Amino acid sequence: CATSDPGPQTRLTQYF.

V is TRBV11-2 and J is TRBJ1-2, with TRBD1 matching 11 bases. The CDR3 covers 15 residues. CDR1 SGHAT and CDR2 FQNNGV come from the germline V gene. V was pared by 6 bases and J by 6 bases, with 9 bases of the junction left unmatched. CDR3 DNA: TGTGCCAGCAGGGTCCTAGGGACAGGGGGTGATGGCTACACCTTC. This codes for CASRVLGTGGDGYTF.

The J gene is TRBJ1-1, the V gene TRBV2; D remains ambiguous. The V end lost 6 bases, the J end lost 1 base, and 9 bases lay between the germline ends. This CDR3 has 13 amino acids. CDR1 SNHLY and CDR2 FYNNEI come from the germline V gene. CDR3 coding DNA: TGTGCCAGCAGAAGGGAGCCGAACACTGAAGCTTTCTTT. This translates into CASRREPNTEAFF. The variable domain in full, with the rest retrieved from reference TRBV2 and TRBJ1-1, is EPEVTQTPSHQVTQMGQEVILRCVPISNHLYFYWYRQILGQKVEFLVSFYNNEISEKSEIFDDQFSVERPDGSNFTLKIRSTKLEDSAMYFCASRREPNTEAFFGQGTRLTVV.

V is TRBV29-1 and J is TRBJ2-4, with D possibly TRBD2 on 6 matching bases. Germline-derived CDR1 and CDR2 are SQVTM and ANQGSEA. The CDR3 is 14 amino acids. Trimming cost V 5 bases and J 3 bases, with 14 bases left between them. The DNA for the CDR3 is TGCAGCGTTCTAGGGACTGACGGCAAAAACATTCAGTACTTC. Translation gives CSVLGTDGKNIQYF.

The chain couples TRBV28 to TRBJ2-4, with TRBD1 as a possible D gene (6 bases). Germline V gene lookup returns CDR1 MDHEN and CDR2 SYDVKM. The V and J ends lost 10 bases and 9 bases respectively, with 16 bases between them. This CDR3 comprises 12 residues. CDR3 region: CAIQQGSGIQYF. Written as DNA, the CDR3 is TGTGCCATCCAACAGGGATCGGGCATTCAGTACTTC.